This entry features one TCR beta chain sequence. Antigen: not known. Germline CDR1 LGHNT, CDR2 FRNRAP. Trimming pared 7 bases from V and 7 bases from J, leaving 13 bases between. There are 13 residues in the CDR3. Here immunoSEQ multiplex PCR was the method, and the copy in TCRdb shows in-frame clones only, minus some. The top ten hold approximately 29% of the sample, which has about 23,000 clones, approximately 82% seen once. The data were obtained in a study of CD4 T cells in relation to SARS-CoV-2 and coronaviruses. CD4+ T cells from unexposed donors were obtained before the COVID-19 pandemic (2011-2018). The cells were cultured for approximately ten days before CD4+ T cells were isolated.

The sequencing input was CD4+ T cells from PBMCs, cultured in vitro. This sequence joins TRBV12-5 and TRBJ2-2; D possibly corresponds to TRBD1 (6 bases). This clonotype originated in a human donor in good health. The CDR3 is CASARLQGGELFF. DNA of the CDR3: TGTGCTAGTGCCCGACTACAGGGCGGGGAGCTGTTTTTT.